The 8 T cell receptor beta chains below come from one sample, sequenced in a study of T-cell reconstitution after alpha-beta-depleted transplantation in children. A library of TCRbeta sequences, prepared with unique molecular identifiers, was generated. Via MiXCR, TCRdb re-called the PCR reads, giving one row per CDR3 protein. Here the sample spans some 340,000 distinct CDR3 sequences, around 10% being singletons. The sample in question was PBMCs from the stem cell graft donor, obtained from the stem cell graft. The receptor set was obtained from a human donor who donated a stem cell graft to a child with acute lymphoblastic leukemia.

The chain combines TRBV20-1 with TRBJ2-7; 9 bases fit TRBD2. After removal of 5 bases from V and 0 bases from J, the junction contained 11 bases not matched to a gene. The CDR3 sequence is 16 residues long. Germline assignment: CDR1 DFQATT and CDR2 SNEGSKA (reference sequence). CDR3 protein: CSAVTSGRLYSYEQYF. DNA for the CDR3: TGCAGTGCTGTGACTAGCGGACGACTTTACTCCTACGAGCAGTACTTC.

The chain joins TRBV27 to TRBJ2-6, with D perhaps matching TRBD2 (5 bases). The CDR3 is 17 residues long. Germline V gives CDR1 MNHEY, CDR2 SMNVEV (reference sequence). Trimming removed 6 bases at V and 0 bases at J, with 15 bases between. Here the CDR3 DNA reads TGTGCCAGCAGCTTGCGGGCCACGAGCTCTGGGGCCAACGTCCTGACTTTC. As protein: CASSLRATSSGANVLTF.

This clonotype was seen a few times. The J gene is TRBJ1-1, the V gene TRBV29-1, with D uncertain. The germline V gene encodes CDR1 SQVTM and CDR2 ANQGSEA. The V and J ends lost 4 bases and 0 bases respectively, with 27 bases between them. The CDR3 extends over 19 amino acids. The CDR3 here is CSVVHPQWELTNMNTEAFF. Here the CDR3 DNA reads TGCAGCGTTGTCCACCCGCAGTGGGAGCTTACCAACATGAACACTGAAGCTTTCTTT.

There are a few counts of this clonotype. V is TRBV4-2 and J is TRBJ2-3; D possibly corresponds to TRBD1 (5 bases). Germline CDR1 is LGHNA and CDR2 is YNFKEQ. V lost 0 bases and J lost 0, with 13 bases in between. The CDR3 is 17 residues long. The CDR3 is CASSQDWQGRSTDTQYF. For the CDR3, the DNA is TGTGCCAGCAGCCAAGATTGGCAGGGCCGGAGCACAGATACGCAGTATTTT.

This clonotype was seen at least ten times. The chain couples TRBV7-8 to TRBJ2-2; D might be TRBD2 (5 bases). V was shortened by 1 base and J by 1 base, with 10 bases between the two germline ends. The germline V gene encodes CDR1 SGHVS and CDR2 FQNEAQ. The CDR3 is made up of 16 amino acids. DNA of the CDR3: TGTGCCAGCAGCTTAGGGGCAGGAGGGAACACCGGGGAGCTGTTTTTT. It is translated as CASSLGAGGNTGELFF. Based on the CDR3 plus reference TRBV7-8 and TRBJ2-2, the full variable domain is GAGVSQSPRYKVAKRGQDVALRCDPISGHVSLFWYQQALGQGPEFLTYFQNEAQLDKSGLPSDRFFAERPEGSVSTLKIQRTQQEDSAVYLCASSLGAGGNTGELFFGEGSRLTVL.

This clonotype was observed a few times. J is TRBJ2-2 and V is TRBV12-3 or TRBV12-4, with D maybe TRBD1 (8 bases). The CDR3 is made up of 15 amino acids. Trimming removed 3 bases from V and 5 bases from J, with 13 bases in between. The CDR3: CASSLEQGGTGELFF. The CDR3 coding sequence is TGTGCCAGCAGTTTGGAACAGGGGGGGACCGGGGAGCTGTTTTTT.

This sequence joins TRBV6-5 and TRBJ1-2; no definite D call. V was shortened by 2 bases and J by 6 bases, with 22 bases between the two germline ends. Looked up from germline, CDR1 is MNHEY and CDR2 is SVGAGI. The CDR3 runs 17 residues. CDR3 sequence: CASSYPGGQALQDGYTF. The CDR3 region has the DNA TGTGCCAGCAGTTACCCGGGAGGTCAGGCTCTTCAAGATGGCTACACCTTC.

This clonotype was observed a few times. The chain recombines TRBV11-1 with TRBJ2-1; TRBD2 agrees at 11 bases. CDR1 SGHAT and CDR2 FQDESV come from the germline V gene (reference sequence). V was pared by 2 bases and J by 1 base, with 13 bases of the junction left unmatched. This CDR3 contains 20 residues. CDR3 loop: CASSLLGRVAGGRSYNEQFF. As DNA, the CDR3 is TGTGCCAGCAGCTTACTCGGGCGGGTAGCGGGAGGGCGGTCCTACAATGAGCAGTTCTTC. Filled out from reference TRBV11-1 and TRBJ2-1, the complete variable domain reads EAEVAQSPRYKITEKSQAVAFWCDPISGHATLYWYRQILGQGPELLVQFQDESVVDDSQLPKDRFSAERLKGVDSTLKIQPAELGDSAMYLCASSLLGRVAGGRSYNEQFFGPGTRLTVL.